This TCR beta chain was found in a study of T cell changes during pregnancy in multiple sclerosis. The table came from immunoSEQ multiplex PCR; TCRdb's copy has only in-frame clones and leaves some out. The sample consists of around 69,000 clones, more than 80% of them appearing once. Deletions cut 5 bases from V and 5 bases from J, with 13 bases between. The CDR3 is 13 amino acids. Per germline, CDR1 SGHVS and CDR2 FNYEAQ. The chain is built from TRBV7-6 and TRBJ2-7; D possibly corresponds to TRBD1 (6 bases). This TCR was sampled from a female donor in good health, enrolled as a control in a pregnancy study. The material sequenced was peripheral blood, taken in the second trimester of pregnancy. The CDR3 nucleotides read TGTGCCAGCAGCGTTGAACAGGGCCACGAGCAGTACTTC. Translated, it gives CASSVEQGHEQYF.